The rows below give T cell receptor beta chains drawn from one sample of a study of T cells in Graves' hyperthyroidism and ophthalmopathy. Via MiXCR, TCRdb re-called the multiplex PCR reads, giving one row per CDR3 protein. The table lists roughly 700,000 distinct CDR3 sequences, around a sixth of them singletons. The specimen was blood. These TCRs come from a man aged 45-65 years with Graves' hyperthyroidism. The CDR3 runs from the conserved cysteine through the conserved F or W. Fields, in order: clone size, J gene, D gene, V gene, CDR3 DNA, CDR3 protein. D genes are given only for firm matches. The size of a clone is reported for some rows only, either as once, few or many, or as a class for expanded clones.

clone_size: -; j_call: TRBJ2-2; d_call: -; v_call: TRBV20-1; cdr3_nt: TGCAGTGCTAGGGACTCAGATAACACCGGGGAGCTGTTTTTT; cdr3_aa: CSARDSDNTGELFF
clone_size: -; j_call: TRBJ1-2; d_call: -; v_call: TRBV19; cdr3_nt: TGTGCCAGTAGACAGGACTATGGCTACACCTTC; cdr3_aa: CASRQDYGYTF
clone_size: few; j_call: TRBJ2-3; d_call: TRBD1; v_call: TRBV12-3/TRBV12-4; cdr3_nt: TGTGCCAGCAGTCTAGACAGGGGAAGAGCAGATACGCAGTATTTT; cdr3_aa: CASSLDRGRADTQYF
clone_size: few; j_call: TRBJ2-1; d_call: -; v_call: TRBV6-2/TRBV6-3; cdr3_nt: TGTGCCAGCAGTTATGAAGCGGGCCATTACAATGAGCAGTTCTTC; cdr3_aa: CASSYEAGHYNEQFF
clone_size: -; j_call: TRBJ1-1; d_call: -; v_call: TRBV27; cdr3_nt: TGTGCCAGCAGGGGGCGGCTTAGGACTGAAGCTTTCTTT; cdr3_aa: CASRGRLRTEAFF
clone_size: many; j_call: TRBJ2-2; d_call: -; v_call: TRBV28; cdr3_nt: TGTGCCAGCAGTTTAGGACTAACTCACAGGGAGCTGTTTTTT; cdr3_aa: CASSLGLTHRELFF
clone_size: many; j_call: TRBJ1-5; d_call: -; v_call: TRBV3-1; cdr3_nt: TGTGCCAGCAGCCAAGGTAATAGCAATCAGCCCCAGCATTTT; cdr3_aa: CASSQGNSNQPQHF
clone_size: few; j_call: TRBJ1-5; d_call: -; v_call: TRBV5-5; cdr3_nt: TGTGCCAGCAGCGTGGATCAGGGGACCCATAGCAATCAGCCCCAGCATTTT; cdr3_aa: CASSVDQGTHSNQPQHF
clone_size: few; j_call: TRBJ2-1; d_call: -; v_call: TRBV6-6; cdr3_nt: TGTGCCAGCAGTTACTCGCCGTCGAACAATGAGCAGTTCTTC; cdr3_aa: CASSYSPSNNEQFF
clone_size: many; j_call: TRBJ2-7; d_call: TRBD1; v_call: TRBV7-8; cdr3_nt: TGTGCCAGCAGCTCCCGGGACAGGCTCTCCTACGAGCAGTACTTC; cdr3_aa: CASSSRDRLSYEQYF
clone_size: many; j_call: TRBJ1-5; d_call: -; v_call: TRBV20-1; cdr3_nt: TGCAGTGCTAGAGATCCGGAGGGAAGCGGTCAGCCCCAGCATTTT; cdr3_aa: CSARDPEGSGQPQHF
clone_size: many; j_call: TRBJ1-6; d_call: -; v_call: TRBV20-1; cdr3_nt: TGCAGTGCTAGAGATTGGGCAGGGTCAGCAAGGTCCCTCCACTTT; cdr3_aa: CSARDWAGSARSLHF
clone_size: many; j_call: TRBJ1-1; d_call: -; v_call: TRBV9; cdr3_nt: TGTGCCAGCAGCGTAGCCGGAATGAACACTGAAGCTTTCTTT; cdr3_aa: CASSVAGMNTEAFF
clone_size: many; j_call: TRBJ2-3; d_call: TRBD2; v_call: TRBV10-3; cdr3_nt: TGTGCCATCAGTTTGGGACTAGCGCGCACAGATACGCAGTATTTT; cdr3_aa: CAISLGLARTDTQYF
clone_size: few; j_call: TRBJ2-7; d_call: TRBD2; v_call: TRBV28; cdr3_nt: TGTGCCAGCAGTCCGGGACTAGCGGGACGAAACACCTACGAGCAGTACTTC; cdr3_aa: CASSPGLAGRNTYEQYF
clone_size: few; j_call: TRBJ2-1; d_call: TRBD2; v_call: TRBV5-1; cdr3_nt: TGCGCCAGCAGCTTGGGATCTAGCGGGACAAACTACAATGAGCAGTTCTTC; cdr3_aa: CASSLGSSGTNYNEQFF
clone_size: many; j_call: TRBJ1-4; d_call: TRBD1; v_call: TRBV11-2; cdr3_nt: TGTGCCAGCAGCAAGCTCTCAGGGGGCGAGGAAAAACTGTTTTTT; cdr3_aa: CASSKLSGGEEKLFF
clone_size: many; j_call: TRBJ2-2; d_call: TRBD1; v_call: TRBV7-9; cdr3_nt: TGTGCCAGCAACACCATTCCGGGACAGGCGAACACCGGGGAGCTGTTTTTT; cdr3_aa: CASNTIPGQANTGELFF
clone_size: few; j_call: TRBJ2-1; d_call: -; v_call: TRBV19; cdr3_nt: TGTGCCAGTAGTATTTGTCCTAGCGTAAGAGAGCAGTTCTTC; cdr3_aa: CASSICPSVREQFF
clone_size: few; j_call: TRBJ1-3; d_call: -; v_call: TRBV7-9; cdr3_nt: TGTGCCAGCAGCTTAGGGACTGGAAACACCATATATTTT; cdr3_aa: CASSLGTGNTIYF
clone_size: -; j_call: TRBJ2-3; d_call: TRBD2; v_call: TRBV9; cdr3_nt: TGTGCCAGCAGCGTAGATACTAGCGGGACTCCTCCATTCTCAGATACGCAGTATTTT; cdr3_aa: CASSVDTSGTPPFSDTQYF
clone_size: few; j_call: TRBJ2-1; d_call: TRBD2; v_call: TRBV24-1; cdr3_nt: TGTGCCACCAGTGATTTGCGCGCTAGCGGGAGTTATGAGCAGTTCTTC; cdr3_aa: CATSDLRASGSYEQFF
clone_size: many; j_call: TRBJ1-4; d_call: -; v_call: TRBV18; cdr3_nt: TGTGCCAGCTCACCTAGGACGGACCCAACTAATGAAAAACTGTTTTTT; cdr3_aa: CASSPRTDPTNEKLFF
clone_size: -; j_call: TRBJ1-3; d_call: -; v_call: TRBV6-1; cdr3_nt: TGTGCCTGCAGGAATAACAGGGAAGATGGAAACACCATATATTTT; cdr3_aa: CACRNNREDGNTIYF
clone_size: -; j_call: TRBJ2-3; d_call: TRBD2; v_call: TRBV28; cdr3_nt: TGTGCCAGCAGTCCTGCTAGCGGGAGGATGACAGATACGCAGTATTTT; cdr3_aa: CASSPASGRMTDTQYF
clone_size: few; j_call: TRBJ2-1; d_call: -; v_call: TRBV28; cdr3_nt: TGTGCCAGCAGCCCTCGGACACCTGGGGCGAACAATGAGCAGTTCTTC; cdr3_aa: CASSPRTPGANNEQFF
clone_size: many; j_call: TRBJ1-4; d_call: -; v_call: TRBV28; cdr3_nt: TGTGCCACCTCTGGGGTCTTTGGAACTAATGAAAAACTGTTTTTT; cdr3_aa: CATSGVFGTNEKLFF
clone_size: many; j_call: TRBJ2-1; d_call: TRBD2; v_call: TRBV3-1; cdr3_nt: TGTGCCAGCAGCCCTCTGACTAGCGGGAGTCGCTACAATGAGCAGTTCTTC; cdr3_aa: CASSPLTSGSRYNEQFF
clone_size: many; j_call: TRBJ2-7; d_call: -; v_call: TRBV2; cdr3_nt: TGTGCATGCCGTAGGACGGGTTCCTACGAGCAGTACTTC; cdr3_aa: CACRRTGSYEQYF
clone_size: many; j_call: TRBJ2-1; d_call: -; v_call: TRBV12-3/TRBV12-4; cdr3_nt: TGTGCCAGCAGACCGACTAACTTCTACAATGAGCAGTTCTTC; cdr3_aa: CASRPTNFYNEQFF
clone_size: -; j_call: TRBJ2-6; d_call: -; v_call: TRBV10-3; cdr3_nt: TGTGCCATCAGTTTGGGCTTCTCTGGGGCCAACGTCCTGACTTTC; cdr3_aa: CAISLGFSGANVLTF
clone_size: many; j_call: TRBJ2-5; d_call: -; v_call: TRBV19; cdr3_nt: TGTGCCAGTAGTACGAGCGAGGGAGAGACCCAGTACTTC; cdr3_aa: CASSTSEGETQYF
clone_size: many; j_call: TRBJ2-1; d_call: TRBD2; v_call: TRBV6-1; cdr3_nt: TGTGCCAGCAGTGACTTAGCGGGAGGTCGGAATGAGCAGTTCTTC; cdr3_aa: CASSDLAGGRNEQFF
clone_size: -; j_call: TRBJ1-6; d_call: TRBD1; v_call: TRBV3-1; cdr3_nt: TGTGCCAGCAGCCAAGTTAGTGGCAGGGGGGGTTCACCCCTCCACTTT; cdr3_aa: CASSQVSGRGGSPLHF
clone_size: many; j_call: TRBJ2-1; d_call: TRBD1; v_call: TRBV28; cdr3_nt: TGTGCCAGCAGTTCCGTCTACTTCGGACAGGGGGGAGGCAATGAGCAGTTCTTC; cdr3_aa: CASSSVYFGQGGGNEQFF
clone_size: many; j_call: TRBJ2-2; d_call: TRBD2; v_call: TRBV11-2; cdr3_nt: TGTGCCAGCAGCTTAGTAGGACTAGCGGAGGACACCGGGGAGCTGTTTTTT; cdr3_aa: CASSLVGLAEDTGELFF
clone_size: few; j_call: TRBJ1-6; d_call: -; v_call: TRBV5-1; cdr3_nt: TGCGCCAGCCGGGGACTAAGGGATTCACCCCTCCACTTT; cdr3_aa: CASRGLRDSPLHF
clone_size: many; j_call: TRBJ2-6; d_call: TRBD1; v_call: TRBV6-1; cdr3_nt: TGTGCCAGCAGAGGGGACAGGGCCTCTGGGGCCAACGTCCTGACTTTC; cdr3_aa: CASRGDRASGANVLTF
clone_size: few; j_call: TRBJ2-4; d_call: -; v_call: TRBV29-1; cdr3_nt: TGCAGCGTTCCCGGGCAGGGAAACATTCAGTACTTC; cdr3_aa: CSVPGQGNIQYF
clone_size: many; j_call: TRBJ2-1; d_call: -; v_call: TRBV7-2; cdr3_nt: TGTGCCAGCTTCCCGGGGCAGTCCTACAATGAGCAGTTCTTC; cdr3_aa: CASFPGQSYNEQFF
clone_size: -; j_call: TRBJ2-3; d_call: -; v_call: TRBV2; cdr3_nt: TGTGCCAGCAGTAGCGGAATGGGCACAGATACGCAGTATTTT; cdr3_aa: CASSSGMGTDTQYF
clone_size: many; j_call: TRBJ2-7; d_call: -; v_call: TRBV2; cdr3_nt: TGTGCCAGCAGTGAGGCAGCGGTAAGCTCCTACGAGCAGTACTTC; cdr3_aa: CASSEAAVSSYEQYF